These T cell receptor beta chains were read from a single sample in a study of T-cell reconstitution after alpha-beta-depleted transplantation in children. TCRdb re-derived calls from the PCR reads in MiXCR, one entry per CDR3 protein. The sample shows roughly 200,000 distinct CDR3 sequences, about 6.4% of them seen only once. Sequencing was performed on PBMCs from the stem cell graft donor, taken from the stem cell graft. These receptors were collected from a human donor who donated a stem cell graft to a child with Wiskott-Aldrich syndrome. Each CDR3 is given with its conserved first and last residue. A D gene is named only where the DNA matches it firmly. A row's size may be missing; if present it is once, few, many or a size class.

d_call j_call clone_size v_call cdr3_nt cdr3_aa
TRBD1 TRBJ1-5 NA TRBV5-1 TGCGCCAGCAGCCGGCGACAGGGAGGGCAGCCCCAGCATTTT CASSRRQGGQPQHF
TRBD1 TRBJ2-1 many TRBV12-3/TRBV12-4 TGTGCCAGCAGGGCAAGGGTGGGGACAGGGACCTACAATGAGCAGTTCTTC CASRARVGTGTYNEQFF
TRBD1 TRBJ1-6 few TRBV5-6 TGTGCCAGCAGCCCACGGGACAGGGCGCCATACTCACCCCTCCACTTT CASSPRDRAPYSPLHF
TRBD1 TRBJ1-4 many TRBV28 TGTGCCAGCAGTTCCTGGGACAGGGGCAATGAAAAACTGTTTTTT CASSSWDRGNEKLFF
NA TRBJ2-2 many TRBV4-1 TGCGCCAGCAGCCAGCTATACCTAGGGGAAGATGGCGGGGAGCTGTTTTTT CASSQLYLGEDGGELFF
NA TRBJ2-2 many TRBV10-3 TGTGCCATCAGTGAAGTGGAACAGACCACCGGGGAGCTGTTTTTT CAISEVEQTTGELFF
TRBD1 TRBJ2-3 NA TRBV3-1 TGTACCTTCTGTTTGGGGGACAGGGGGCTGAGGACAGATACGCAGTATTTT CTFCLGDRGLRTDTQYF
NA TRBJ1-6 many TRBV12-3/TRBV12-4 TGTGCCAGCAGTGTTCTTAGAGCTAATTCACCCCTCCACTTT CASSVLRANSPLHF
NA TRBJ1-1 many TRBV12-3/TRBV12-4 TGTGCCAGCAGTTTAGCCGCAGGGAGGACTGAAGCTTTCTTT CASSLAAGRTEAFF
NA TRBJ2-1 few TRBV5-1 TGCGCCAGCAGCTTCCGTGTCGGGTCCTATGGGGCCAATGAGCAGTTCTTC CASSFRVGSYGANEQFF
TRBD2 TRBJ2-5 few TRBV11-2 TGTGCCAGCAGCCCAAGATCTACGGGACTAGCGGGAGTTCAGGGTCAAGAGACCCAGTACTTC CASSPRSTGLAGVQGQETQYF
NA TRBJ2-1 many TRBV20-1 TGCAGTGCTACACCCGGGCCGCCCTACAATGAGCAGTTCTTC CSATPGPPYNEQFF
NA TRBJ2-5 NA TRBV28 TGTGCCAGTCTCCAGGGTAGACAAGAGACCCAGTACTTC CASLQGRQETQYF
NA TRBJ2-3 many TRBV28 TGTGCCAGCAGGGGGCCGGGGGCAGATACGCAGTATTTT CASRGPGADTQYF
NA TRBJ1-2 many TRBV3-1 TGTGCCAGCAGCACCATTAACTATGGCTACACCTTC CASSTINYGYTF
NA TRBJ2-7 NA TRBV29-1 TGCAGCGTTGGTAGTTCCGAGCAGTACTTC CSVGSSEQYF
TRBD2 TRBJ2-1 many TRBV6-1 TGTGCATCGGGTGCGGGAGGGTCCAAGTACAATGAGCAGTTCTTC CASGAGGSKYNEQFF
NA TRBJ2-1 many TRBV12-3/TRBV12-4 TGTGCCAGCAGTTTAGGCTGGGGGAATGAGCAGTTCTTC CASSLGWGNEQFF
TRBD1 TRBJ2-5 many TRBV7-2 TGTGCCAGCAGCCCCAGGGGGTTACAAGAGACCCAGTACTTC CASSPRGLQETQYF
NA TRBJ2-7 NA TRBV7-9 TGTGCCAGCAGCTTAGGGGACACAAGCTCCTACGAGCAGTACTTC CASSLGDTSSYEQYF
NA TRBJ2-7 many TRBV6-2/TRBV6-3 TGTGCCAGCAGCTGGGACAAAATCTCCTACGAGCAGTACTTC CASSWDKISYEQYF
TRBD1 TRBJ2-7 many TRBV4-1 TGCGCCAGCAGCCAAGGTCCCGGGACAGGGACCTACGAGCAGTACTTC CASSQGPGTGTYEQYF
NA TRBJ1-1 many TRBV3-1 TGTGCCAGCAGCCACGAAACAGGGACTGAAGCTTTCTTT CASSHETGTEAFF
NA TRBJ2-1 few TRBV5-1 TGCGCCAGCAGCTTGGAGGTTGTAGGGGCGCTAAATGAGCAGTTCTTC CASSLEVVGALNEQFF
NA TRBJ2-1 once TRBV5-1 TGCGCCAGCAGCTTGGTCCCCTGGGAGCAGTTCTTC CASSLVPWEQFF
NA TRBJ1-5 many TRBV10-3 TGTGCCATCAGTGAGTTTGGTCAGCCCCAGCATTTT CAISEFGQPQHF
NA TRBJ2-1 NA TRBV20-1 TGCAGTGCTAGAGATCAAAACAGGCCCTACAATGAGCAGTTCTTC CSARDQNRPYNEQFF